These 14 T cell receptor beta chains share one sample of origin, sequenced in a study of tumor and adjacent non-tumor tissue in lung cancer. The template was RNA from unsorted bulk tissue. Three rounds of nested PCR, following a modified ARM-PCR protocol, produced the TCRbeta library. TCRdb called the multiplex PCR reads again in MiXCR, with one record for every CDR3 protein. The sample includes roughly 65,000 distinct CDR3 sequences, approximately 63% seen only once; the top ten take 20% to 25%. Sequencing was performed on lung tumor tissue. All receptors come from a man aged 45-65 years with non-small cell lung cancer.

A word on this clonotype: A read error is possible here, since a much larger clone lies one base away. Likely a read error: the CDR3 ends without its conserved phenylalanine or tryptophan. The rearrangement uses TRBV14 and TRBJ2-3, with TRBD1 as a possible D gene (6 bases). CDR3 length equals 15 residues. V was cut by 2 bases and J by 5 bases, with 14 bases left in between. Germline CDR1 reads SGHDN; CDR2 reads FVKESK. The CDR3 region has the DNA TGTGCCAGCAGCCAACGGGACATTCCACAAGATACGCAGTATTCT. Its protein is CASSQRDIPQDTQYS.

With regard to this clonotype: Sequence at one end of the junction differs from germline and may be a read error. This rearrangement joins TRBV11-2 to TRBJ2-7, with 7 bases matching TRBD2. The germline V gene encodes CDR1 SGHAT and CDR2 FQNNGV. The CDR3 covers 15 residues. CDR3: CVSSLGRGGTYEQYF. CDR3 nucleotide sequence: TGTGTCAGCAGCTTAGGGCGGGGAGGGACCTACGAGCAGTACTTC.

As to this clonotype: Because the CDR3 is missing its conserved closing phenylalanine or tryptophan, this is likely a read error. The limits of the CDR3 on the DNA are not certain, so only TCRdb's listed CDR3 is given. V and J are TRBV12-3 or TRBV12-4 and TRBJ2-5. The CDR3 length equals 12 residues, ends included. The CDR3 is CASSLAWETLYS.

Concerning this clonotype itself: A read error is possible here, since a much larger clone lies one base away. V usage is TRBV6-1 and J usage is TRBJ1-5; D possibly corresponds to TRBD1 (6 bases). From germline, CDR1 is MNHNS and CDR2 SASEGT. This CDR3 is built from 15 residues. The CDR3 DNA reads as TGTGCCAGCAGGGGGGGGGCCGCGGGGAATCTGCCCCAGCATTTT. It codes for CASRGGAAGNLPQHF.

As for this clonotype: Because the CDR3 is missing its conserved closing phenylalanine or tryptophan, this is likely a read error. The genes are TRBV12-3 or TRBV12-4 and TRBJ2-1; TRBD2 aligns across 11 bases. The CDR3 runs 15 residues. Here the CDR3 reads CASRIAGGPGNEQFL. The DNA for the CDR3 is TGTGCCAGCAGAATAGCGGGAGGGCCGGGCAATGAACAGTTCCTC.

Turning to this clonotype: One end of the junction varies from germline; a read error may be responsible. This chain joins TRBV29-1 and TRBJ2-3; 8 bases are a match to TRBD2. The CDR3 sequence is 14 residues long. Germline lookup yields CDR1 SQVTM and CDR2 ANQGSEA. The CDR3 is CGVDPAGDTDTQYF. CDR3 DNA: TGCGGCGTTGATCCAGCGGGGGACACAGATACGCAGTATTTT.

As concerns this clonotype: A much larger clone sits a single nucleotide away, making a read error possible. This chain connects TRBV5-4 to TRBJ2-3; TRBD1 aligns across 7 bases. This CDR3 region has 15 residues. Germline V gene lookup returns CDR1 SGHNT and CDR2 YYREEE (reference sequence). The CDR3 sequence is CANSLFQGVTDTQYF. Written as DNA, the CDR3 is TGTGCCAACAGCTTGTTTCAGGGGGTGACAGATACGCAGTATTTT.

With respect to this clonotype: At one end the junction does not follow the germline gene, possibly because of a read error. V and J are TRBV28 and TRBJ2-7; D uncertain. Germline values: CDR1 MDHEN, CDR2 SYDVKM. CDR3 length: 13 residues. In DNA, the CDR3 is TGTGCCAGCAGTACAGTGGCCTCCTACGAGCAATACTTC. The encoded protein is CASSTVASYEQYF.

This clonotype was detected many times. The chain joins TRBV28 to TRBJ2-7; no clear D. This CDR3 contains 12 residues. Germline V gives CDR1 MDHEN, CDR2 SYDVKM. V was cut by 7 bases and J by 7 bases, with 14 bases left in between. The CDR3 spells CASTGTLQEQYF. In DNA form, the CDR3 reads TGTGCCAGCACGGGTACTCTCCAGGAGCAGTACTTC. Looking up the rest from reference TRBV28 and TRBJ2-7 gives the full variable domain: DVKVTQSSRYLVKRTGEKVFLECVQDMDHENMFWYRQDPGLGLRLIYFSYDVKMKEKGDIPEGYSVSREKKERFSLILESASTNQTSMYLCASTGTLQEQYFGPGTRLTVT.

This clonotype was picked up a small number of times. The chain has TRBV20-1 and TRBJ2-7; D gene uncertain. From germline, CDR1 is DFQATT and CDR2 SNEGSKA (reference sequence). CDR3 size: 10 residues. V was shortened by 0 bases and J by 9 bases, with 6 bases between the two germline ends. The CDR3 DNA reads TGCAGTGCTAGAGAAAGGGCGCAGTACTTC. Translation: CSARERAQYF.

V and J are TRBV30 and TRBJ2-3; possibly TRBD2 for D (5 bases). The V gene's germline CDR1 is GTSNPN and CDR2 SVGIG (reference sequence). The CDR3 is 14 residues long. The germline V and J ends were trimmed by 7 bases and 2 bases, with 16 bases remaining between them. CDR3 bases: TGTGCCTTTAAAACCGGACTGGCCACAGATACGCAGTATTTT. Residues: CAFKTGLATDTQYF.

Ten or more counts support this clonotype. V is TRBV10-3 and J is TRBJ2-7; TRBD2 agrees at 10 bases. CDR1 and CDR2 from the germline V gene are ENHRY and SYGVKD. Losses at the gene ends were 3 bases for V and 5 bases for J; bases not matched to a gene: 7. The CDR3 runs to 15 residues. The CDR3 is CAISDSGGTSDEQYF. The CDR3 coding sequence is TGTGCCATCAGTGATTCAGGAGGGACTAGCGACGAGCAGTACTTC.

V gene TRBV6-1 combines with J gene TRBJ2-3; 7 bases line up with TRBD1. Germline V lookup: CDR1 MNHNS, CDR2 SASEGT. The ends lost 6 bases at V and 4 bases at J; junction bases unmatched: 13. CDR3 length: 16 amino acids. Written as DNA, the CDR3 is TGTGCCAGCAGCGTAAGGACAGGAATCTTCGCAGATACGCAGTATTTT. Its translation is CASSVRTGIFADTQYF.

This clonotype has only a few counts. The chain recombines TRBV5-8 with TRBJ1-2, with D possibly TRBD1 on 5 matching bases. Between the trimmed V and J ends, which lost 6 bases and 6 bases, there was a span of 15 bases. The CDR3 extends over 13 amino acids. Germline V gene lookup returns CDR1 SGHTS and CDR2 YDEGEE. The chain's CDR3 is CASKNAGNDGYTF. In DNA form, the CDR3 reads TGTGCCAGCAAAAATGCAGGGAACGATGGCTACACCTTC.